This entry is about one TCR beta chain. Assay: immunoSEQ multiplex PCR; the TCRdb copy retains only in-frame clones and omits some. The sample has approximately 90,000 clones, under 90% seen once. The data are from a study of blood T cell repertoires in COVID-19. At the level of the study: Specimens from acute and convalescent COVID-19 originated in the United States, Italy and Spain.

Germline CDR1 reads SGHDT; CDR2 reads YYEEEE. The trim removed 5 bases at V and 5 bases at J, leaving 14 bases unmatched. The CDR3 sequence is 17 residues long. Sequenced sample: peripheral blood. The TCR originated in a woman in her sixties or seventies with acute or convalescent COVID-19. The chain combines TRBV5-6 with TRBJ2-2; 8 nucleotides line up with TRBD2. The CDR3 spells CASRPASWPSGTGELFF. In DNA, the CDR3 is TGTGCCAGCAGACCAGCTAGTTGGCCTAGCGGGACCGGGGAGCTGTTTTTT.